These 4 T cell receptor beta chains share one sample of origin, sequenced in a study of cytomegalovirus exposure and HLA in healthy donors. The PCR ran on 60 Vbeta and 13 Jbeta primers. Only in-frame clones appear in the TCRdb table, and some are missing; sequencing was by immunoSEQ multiplex PCR. The table lists 140,000 or so clones, 65% to 90% of them singletons. The sample comprised PBMCs. Receptors originate from a female donor in good health and CMV-seronegative.

The CDR3 spells CASSPREYYEQYF. The CDR3 nucleotides read TGCGCCAGCAGCCCGCGCGAATACTACGAGCAGTACTTC. The chain uses TRBV5-1 and TRBJ2-7; no firm D call. Germline V gene data show CDR1 as SGHRS and CDR2 as YFSETQ. This CDR3 comprises 13 residues. Trimming took 4 bases from V and 3 from J, leaving 11 bases between them.

Here the CDR3 reads CASSLVRNTEAFF. CDR3 in DNA: TGCGCCAGCAGCTTGGTGAGGAACACTGAAGCTTTCTTT. The chain links TRBV5-1 to TRBJ1-1, with no clear D. The ends were cut back, 0 bases at V and 1 base at J, with 4 bases in the middle. The CDR3 contains 13 residues. Looked up from germline, CDR1 is SGHRS and CDR2 is YFSETQ.

Concerning this clone: Without the conserved terminal phenylalanine or tryptophan, this CDR3 likely stems from a read error. The genes are TRBV6-5 and TRBJ1-5; 12 nucleotides line up with TRBD1. V lost 5 bases and J lost 6; bases outside the gene matches: 2. The germline V gene has CDR1 MNHEY and CDR2 SVGAGI. This CDR3 region has 14 residues. The CDR3: CASSRDRGLQPQHV. The CDR3 DNA is TGTGCCAGCAGTCGGGACAGGGGGCTTCAGCCCCAGCATGTT.

V usage is TRBV7-9 and J usage is TRBJ2-7; TRBD2 matches 8 bases. The germline CDR1 and CDR2 sequences are SEHNR and FQNEAQ (reference sequence). This CDR3 is built from 15 residues. Trimming removed 5 bases from V and 2 bases from J; junction bases left unmatched: 8. The CDR3 region is CASSNLAGAAYEQYF. The CDR3 nucleotides read TGTGCCAGCAGCAACCTAGCGGGCGCCGCCTACGAGCAGTACTTC.